The 25 T cell receptor beta chains in this list originate from one sample, sequenced in a study of cytomegalovirus exposure and HLA in healthy donors. The PCR was carried out with 60 Vbeta primers and 13 Jbeta primers. Profiling relied on immunoSEQ multiplex PCR, and the TCRdb table lists in-frame clones only, not all of them. Of about 140,000 clones detected, about 70% appear once; the ten largest clones hold approximately 3%. The sequencing input was PBMCs. The receptors derive from a male donor in good health and CMV-seronegative.

The V and J genes are TRBV19 and TRBJ2-1; 8 bases align to TRBD2. Germline CDR1 and CDR2: LNHDA and SQIVND (reference sequence). CDR3 length equals 15 residues. J lost 6 bases, V lost 7 bases, and 11 bases had no gene match. CDR3 protein: CASTLGTSRRNEQFF. CDR3 DNA: TGTGCCAGTACCCTAGGGACTAGTAGACGCAATGAGCAGTTCTTC.

This chain joins TRBV6-1 and TRBJ2-5; 8 bases agree with TRBD2. With V trimmed by 6 bases and J by 5 bases, 5 bases remained unmatched. Germline-derived CDR1 and CDR2 are MNHNS and SASEGT. The CDR3 is 13 residues long. The CDR3 DNA sequence: TGTGCCAGCAGCTTCGGGGGGGCGGAGACCCAGTACTTC. Amino acids: CASSFGGAETQYF.

The V gene is TRBV4-1, the J gene TRBJ1-1, with a weak D call TRBD1 (6 bases). Between the trimmed V and J ends, which lost 4 bases and 1 base, there was a span of 7 bases. Germline V gives CDR1 MGHRA, CDR2 YSYEKL. The CDR3 runs to 13 residues. The CDR3 coding sequence is TGCGCCAGCAGCCCGACAGGGAACACTGAAGCTTTCTTT. Translated, it gives CASSPTGNTEAFF.

The chain couples TRBV18 to TRBJ1-5, with D perhaps matching TRBD1 (5 bases). CDR1 and CDR2 (germline): KGHSH, LQKENI. V lost 5 bases and J 0 bases, leaving 11 bases between the germline ends. This CDR3 has 15 amino acids. In nucleotides, the CDR3 is TGTGCCAGCTCAAACCGACAGACTAGCAATCAGCCCCAGCATTTT. It yields the protein CASSNRQTSNQPQHF.

This chain joins TRBV29-1 and TRBJ2-5; 9 positions match TRBD1. Per the germline V gene, CDR1 is SQVTM and CDR2 is ANQGSEA. CDR3 length: 15 amino acids. The trim removed 5 bases at V and 3 bases at J, leaving 10 bases unmatched. The CDR3 DNA reads TGCAGCGTTTTTTTAACAGGGGGCCCGGAAGAGACCCAGTACTTC. This gives the protein CSVFLTGGPEETQYF.

The genes are TRBV5-1 and TRBJ1-6, with D possibly being TRBD1 (6 bases). Germline CDR1 is SGHRS and CDR2 is YFSETQ. The CDR3 spans 17 residues. V dropped 4 bases and J dropped 0 bases, with 14 bases sitting between them. CDR3 sequence reads: CASSADSPSSYNSPLHF. DNA for the CDR3: TGCGCCAGCAGCGCGGACAGTCCTAGCTCCTATAATTCACCCCTCCACTTT. The variable domain in full, completed from reference TRBV5-1 and TRBJ1-6, reads KAGVTQTPRYLIKTRGQQVTLSCSPISGHRSVSWYQQTPGQGLQFLFEYFSETQRNKGNFPGRFSGRQFSNSRSEMNVSTLELGDSALYLCASSADSPSSYNSPLHFGNGTRLTVT.

This clone was detected once. V gene TRBV5-1 combines with J gene TRBJ2-1; 11 nucleotides align to TRBD2. The CDR3 spans 16 residues. In germline, CDR1 is SGHRS, CDR2 YFSETQ. J lost 9 bases, V lost 3 bases, and 11 bases had no gene match. CDR3 sequence (DNA): TGCGCCAGCAGCTCCTTAGCGGGGGGGCCAGGCGGTGAGCAGTTCTTC. This gives the protein CASSSLAGGPGGEQFF.

This sequence joins TRBV6-1 and TRBJ1-1, with D possibly being TRBD1 (6 bases). Germline-derived CDR1 and CDR2 are MNHNS and SASEGT. CDR3 length equals 15 residues. Trimming cost V 2 bases and J 1 base, with 11 bases left between them. CDR3: CASSEFRQENTEAFF. The CDR3 DNA sequence: TGTGCCAGCAGTGAATTTAGACAGGAGAACACTGAAGCTTTCTTT.

V is TRBV2 and J is TRBJ2-5; D possibly corresponds to TRBD1 (7 bases). The CDR3 sequence is 18 residues long. Germline V lookup: CDR1 SNHLY, CDR2 FYNNEI. The ends were cut back, 7 bases at V and 4 bases at J, with 28 bases in the middle. CDR3 sequence (DNA): TGTGCCAGCAACCCCCTCGGAGGGGGCGGAGACTACCGAGAGACCCAGTACTTC. This codes for CASNPLGGGGDYRETQYF.

The rearrangement links TRBV7-9 to TRBJ1-1; no definite D call. Trimming removed 1 base at V and 5 bases at J, with 8 bases between. CDR1 is SEHNR and CDR2 is FQNEAQ in the germline V gene (reference sequence). The CDR3 runs 13 residues. CDR3 coding DNA: TGTGCCAGCAGCTTAGAATCGGGAACTGAAGCTTTCTTT. Protein product: CASSLESGTEAFF. Full variable domain (outside the CDR3, taken from reference TRBV7-9 and TRBJ1-1): DTGVSQNPRHKITKRGQNVTFRCDPISEHNRLYWYRQTLGQGPEFLTYFQNEAQLEKSRLLSDRFSAERPKGSFSTLEIQRTEQGDSAMYLCASSLESGTEAFFGQGTRLTVV.

The chain has TRBV28 and TRBJ1-5; D perhaps matches TRBD1 (6 bases). Germline V gene lookup returns CDR1 MDHEN and CDR2 SYDVKM. The CDR3 consists of 15 residues. Trimming took 5 bases from V and 7 from J, leaving 18 bases between them. CDR3 DNA sequence: TGTGCCAGCAGTAGACAGGTCCCCCCCCGACAGCCCCAGCATTTT. It specifies CASSRQVPPRQPQHF.

The chain uses TRBV28 and TRBJ2-1; TRBD2 might be the D (7 bases). The CDR3 is made up of 12 amino acids. Germline assignment: CDR1 MDHEN and CDR2 SYDVKM. This CDR3 reads CGGGGRYNEQFF. CDR3 DNA: TGTGGAGGGGGGGGTAGGTACAATGAGCAGTTCTTC.

V is TRBV2 and J is TRBJ1-4; TRBD1 matches at 7 bases. The CDR3 has 15 amino acids. With V trimmed by 3 bases and J by 3 bases, 4 bases remained unmatched. Looked up from germline, CDR1 is SNHLY and CDR2 is FYNNEI. The CDR3 sequence is CASSDPTGSNEKLFF. The DNA for the CDR3 is TGTGCCAGCAGTGACCCGACAGGGTCTAATGAAAAACTGTTTTTT.

V usage is TRBV20-1 and J usage is TRBJ2-5; no clear D. The J call may be incorrect, as the DNA end agrees better with TRBJ2-7. Germline V gene lookup returns CDR1 DFQATT and CDR2 SNEGSKA (reference sequence). The CDR3 is 11 residues long. In nucleotides, the CDR3 is TGCAGTGCCCCTAACTCCTACGAGCAGTACTTC. It is translated as CSAPNSYEQYF.

J is TRBJ1-2 and V is TRBV5-6, with D possibly TRBD1 on 5 matching bases. Trimming took off 3 bases at V and 5 bases at J, with 8 bases between the two ends. This CDR3 comprises 12 residues. Germline V gene sequence: CDR1 SGHDT, CDR2 YYEEEE. Here the CDR3 reads CASSSGGYGYTF. The CDR3 DNA reads TGTGCCAGCAGCTCGGGGGGGTATGGCTACACCTTC.

On this clone itself: Other DNA sequences of this sample code for an identical CDR3. The chain combines TRBV2 with TRBJ2-7; tentative D call: TRBD1 (7 bases). CDR3 size: 14 residues. Trimming removed 3 bases at V and 1 base at J, with 10 bases between. Germline V gene sequence: CDR1 SNHLY, CDR2 FYNNEI. The CDR3: CASSDQGGSYEQYF. The DNA of the CDR3 is TGTGCCAGCAGTGATCAGGGGGGTTCCTACGAGCAGTACTTC.

The genes are TRBV28 and TRBJ2-3; a weak D match, TRBD1 (6 bases). The CDR3 is 15 amino acids. The germline V gene encodes CDR1 MDHEN and CDR2 SYDVKM. With 6 bases removed from V and 3 bases from J, the gap between germline ends came to 16 bases. CDR3 amino acids: CASRPGTPGTDTQYF. The CDR3 DNA reads as TGTGCCAGCAGACCCGGGACACCAGGGACAGATACGCAGTATTTT.

V gene TRBV6-6 combines with J gene TRBJ2-5, with 7 bases aligning to TRBD2. The CDR3 spans 12 residues. V lost 9 bases, J lost 5 bases, and 6 bases stayed unmatched. Germline V gene sequence: CDR1 MNHNY, CDR2 SVGAGI (reference sequence). CDR3 in DNA: TGTGCCAGTAACGGGGAGGGGGAGACCCAGTACTTC. This encodes CASNGEGETQYF.

The chain joins TRBV18 to TRBJ1-1, with D uncertain. CDR1 and CDR2 from the germline V gene are KGHSH and LQKENI. The CDR3 consists of 14 residues. The V and J ends lost 2 bases and 7 bases respectively, with 14 bases between them. CDR3 nucleotides: TGTGCCAGCTCACCAAATGGTGGTGGAGTTGAAGCTTTCTTT. Amino acids: CASSPNGGGVEAFF.

The rearrangement joins TRBV9 to TRBJ2-1; TRBD1 agrees at 9 bases. Trimming cost V 4 bases and J 3 bases; bases outside gene matches: 2. In germline, CDR1 is SGDLS, CDR2 YYNGEE. This CDR3 comprises 14 residues. CDR3 sequence (DNA): TGTGCCAGCAGCCGGGGACAGGGCTACAATGAGCAGTTCTTC. Translated: CASSRGQGYNEQFF.

The genes are TRBV5-6 and TRBJ2-7; the D gene is possibly TRBD1 (6 bases). This CDR3 has 14 amino acids. Per germline, CDR1 SGHDT and CDR2 YYEEEE. Trimming removed 5 bases from V and 3 bases from J, with 15 bases in between. The CDR3 spells CASRLGQRSYEQYF. The CDR3 DNA sequence: TGTGCCAGCAGATTAGGACAGAGAAGCTACGAGCAGTACTTC.

The J gene is TRBJ1-4, the V gene TRBV6-6, with a tentative D call TRBD1 (5 bases). Looked up from germline, CDR1 is MNHNY and CDR2 is SVGAGI (reference sequence). The CDR3 spans 16 residues. Trimming stripped 3 bases from V and 7 bases from J, with 18 bases between. The CDR3 here is CASSYPPGGTREKLFF. The CDR3 coding sequence is TGTGCCAGCAGTTATCCTCCGGGTGGGACTCGTGAAAAACTGTTTTTT.

Points on this clone: Other nucleotide sequences in the sample specify the same CDR3. V gene TRBV5-1 combines with J gene TRBJ1-5, with D maybe TRBD1 (5 bases). The ends were cut back, 0 bases at V and 4 bases at J, with 11 bases in the middle. Germline assignment: CDR1 SGHRS and CDR2 YFSETQ. The CDR3 length is 15 residues. The chain's CDR3 is CASSLGQGGNQPQHF. The DNA of the CDR3 is TGCGCCAGCAGCTTGGGGCAGGGAGGGAATCAGCCCCAGCATTTT.

There are a few counts of this clone. V and J are TRBV19 and TRBJ2-7, with 7 bases that match TRBD1. CDR1 and CDR2 (germline): LNHDA, SQIVND (reference sequence). Trimming took 5 bases from V and 2 from J; bases not matched to a gene: 6. CDR3 length: 14 amino acids. In nucleotides, the CDR3 is TGTGCCAGTAGTGACAGGGCTGGCCCCTACGAGCAGTACTTC. Amino acids: CASSDRAGPYEQYF.

The count of this clone is one. V gene TRBV9 combines with J gene TRBJ2-2; no firm D call. V lost 0 bases, J lost 1 base, and 13 bases lay in between. Looked up from germline, CDR1 is SGDLS and CDR2 is YYNGEE. The CDR3 runs to 17 residues. Here the CDR3 DNA reads TGTGCCAGCAGCGTAGCTTCGCCCGCAGGGAACACCGGGGAGCTGTTTTTT. Translated, it gives CASSVASPAGNTGELFF.